The next 31 T cell receptor beta chains were all read from a single sample in a study of response to subunit inactivated influenza vaccine. TCRdb used MiXCR to reprocess the RT-PCR reads, holding one entry per CDR3 protein. The repertoire holds hundreds of thousands of distinct CDR3 sequences, with approximately 15% as singletons. The material sequenced was PBMCs from blood, taken approximately 15 days before vaccination. The receptor set was obtained from a man between 50 and 59 years old who received an inactivated influenza vaccine.

The J gene is TRBJ2-5, the V gene TRBV7-9; the match to TRBD2 covers 15 bases. Germline lookup yields CDR1 SEHNR and CDR2 FQNEAQ (reference sequence). The CDR3 covers 16 residues. Trimming at V came to 5 bases and at J to 4 bases, leaving 5 bases not matched to a gene. CDR3 nucleotides: TGTGCCAGCAGCCCCGGGACTAGCGGGGGGCGAGAGACCCAGTACTTC. Protein product: CASSPGTSGGRETQYF.

The V call is TRBV2, the J call TRBJ2-3; a possible D gene is TRBD2 (6 bases). This CDR3 has 14 residues. The germline CDR1 and CDR2 sequences are SNHLY and FYNNEI. The V and J ends lost 0 bases and 4 bases respectively, with 8 bases between them. This chain's CDR3 is CASSEARGPDTQYF. CDR3 sequence (DNA): TGTGCCAGCAGTGAAGCGCGGGGTCCAGATACGCAGTATTTT.

V is TRBV5-1 and J is TRBJ1-2; a weak D match, TRBD1 (5 bases). CDR3 length: 14 residues. The germline V gene encodes CDR1 SGHRS and CDR2 YFSETQ. Trimming left V 1 base short and J 6 bases short, with 13 bases between. The CDR3 protein is CASSLYGRDDGYTF. The CDR3 DNA is TGCGCCAGCAGCTTGTATGGCAGGGATGATGGCTACACCTTC.

The chain recombines TRBV29-1 with TRBJ1-1; maybe TRBD1 (5 bases). The ends were cut back, 6 bases at V and 9 bases at J, with 14 bases in the middle. The CDR3 is 11 amino acids. Germline CDR1 is SQVTM and CDR2 is ANQGSEA. In DNA form, the CDR3 reads TGCAGCGTCCCCCAGGGCCCGCAAGCTTTCTTT. This encodes CSVPQGPQAFF.

This chain connects TRBV27 to TRBJ2-7; TRBD2 aligns across 11 bases. V lost 5 bases to trimming and J lost 0 bases; unmatched junction nucleotides: 6. Germline V gene sequence: CDR1 MNHEY, CDR2 SMNVEV (reference sequence). The CDR3 extends over 16 amino acids. The CDR3 here is CASSLGLAETSYEQYF. CDR3 nucleotide sequence: TGTGCCAGCAGTCTGGGACTAGCGGAAACCTCCTACGAGCAGTACTTC.

This chain connects TRBV9 to TRBJ1-2; 9 positions match TRBD1. Germline CDR1 is SGDLS and CDR2 is YYNGEE. V was clipped by 3 bases and J by 2 bases; unmatched bases: 5. This CDR3 comprises 15 residues. The CDR3 reads CASSEGTGYNYGYTF. In DNA form, the CDR3 reads TGTGCCAGCAGCGAGGGGACAGGGTACAACTATGGCTACACCTTC.

This clonotype has just a few counts. The rearrangement uses TRBV7-2 and TRBJ2-1; possible D gene TRBD1, 5 bases. The CDR3 length is 17 residues. From germline, CDR1 is SGHTA and CDR2 FQGNSA. V was clipped by 5 bases and J by 6 bases, with 23 bases between them. CDR3 residues: CASSPSGLRSLFNEQFF. The CDR3 nucleotides are TGTGCCAGCAGCCCCTCAGGGCTGAGGTCCCTTTTCAATGAGCAGTTCTTC. Variable domain in full (rest from reference TRBV7-2 and TRBJ2-1): GAGVSQSPSNKVTEKGKDVELRCDPISGHTALYWYRQSLGQGLEFLIYFQGNSAPDKSGLPSDRFSAERTGGSVSTLTIQRTQQEDSAVYLCASSPSGLRSLFNEQFFGPGTRLTVL.

The chain is built from TRBV27 and TRBJ2-3; D unclear. Trimming removed 0 bases at V and 2 bases at J, with 15 bases between. The CDR3 covers 17 residues. The germline gives CDR1 MNHEY, CDR2 SMNVEV (reference sequence). This CDR3 reads CASSLSAPTYLTDTQYF. The DNA for the CDR3 is TGTGCCAGCAGTTTATCGGCGCCCACTTACCTCACAGATACGCAGTATTTT.

This clonotype was counted ten times or more. The V gene is TRBV29-1, the J gene TRBJ2-5; D perhaps matches TRBD2 (5 bases). Trimming removed 0 bases at V and 4 bases at J, with 15 bases between. The CDR3 consists of 15 residues. Germline lookup yields CDR1 SQVTM and CDR2 ANQGSEA. The CDR3 sequence is CSVEEIRGWGETQYF. The CDR3 DNA reads as TGCAGCGTTGAAGAGATTCGAGGGTGGGGAGAGACCCAGTACTTC.

The sample holds a few counts of this clonotype. The gene calls are TRBV10-3 and TRBJ2-5; D is unresolved. Per the germline V gene, CDR1 is ENHRY and CDR2 is SYGVKD. CDR3 size: 13 residues. Trimming stripped 10 bases from V and 5 bases from J, with 17 bases between. The CDR3 protein is CATANTGLETQYF. In nucleotides, the CDR3 is TGTGCCACCGCAAATACCGGGCTGGAGACCCAGTACTTC.

The chain couples TRBV28 to TRBJ2-3, with D unclear. This CDR3 spans 14 amino acids. Germline loops: CDR1 MDHEN, CDR2 SYDVKM. V was shortened by 3 bases and J by 0 bases, with 7 bases between the two germline ends. CDR3 region: CASSFGASTDTQYF. The CDR3 region has the DNA TGTGCCAGCAGTTTTGGCGCTAGCACAGATACGCAGTATTTT.

The chain joins TRBV7-3 to TRBJ2-5, with D possibly called TRBD1 or TRBD2 (5 bases each). Germline values: CDR1 SGHTA, CDR2 FQGTGA. This CDR3 is built from 13 residues. V was pared by 6 bases and J by 5 bases, with 13 bases between. DNA for the CDR3: TGTGCCAGCAGTATGGGGGTTGGGGAGACCCAGTACTTC. This sequence encodes CASSMGVGETQYF. The full variable domain, in which reference TRBV7-3 and TRBJ2-5 provide the parts outside the CDR3, is GAGVSQTPSNKVTEKGKYVELRCDPISGHTALYWYRQSLGQGPEFLIYFQGTGAADDSGLPNDRFFAVRPEGSVSTLKIQRTERGDSAVYLCASSMGVGETQYFGPGTRLLVL.

The chain uses TRBV6-5 and TRBJ1-3, with D unresolved. V gave up 0 bases and J gave up 8 bases, with 11 bases separating them. The CDR3 totals 14 residues. Germline CDR1 reads MNHEY; CDR2 reads SVGAGI. CDR3 nucleotides: TGTGCCAGCAGTTACTCGCAGTGGGGAGACACCATATATTTT. Encoded protein: CASSYSQWGDTIYF.

In this sample, this clonotype turned up a few times. This rearrangement joins TRBV4-3 to TRBJ2-5; a weak D match, TRBD2 (5 bases). The germline V gene has CDR1 LGHNA and CDR2 YSLEER. Trimming took 0 bases from V and 9 from J, leaving 14 bases between them. The CDR3 extends over 14 amino acids. The CDR3 coding sequence is TGCGCCAGCAGCCAAGATACGGGGTCCGGGGCCCAGTACTTC. Its translation is CASSQDTGSGAQYF.

With respect to this clonotype: This could be a read error, since a much larger clone is one nucleotide away. The rearrangement joins TRBV4-3 to TRBJ1-3; D is ambiguous. The CDR3 consists of 16 residues. Germline V CDR1 and CDR2: LGHNA, YSLEER. The CDR3 DNA follows: TGCGCCACCAGCCAAGATCGGCCGGGAAGAGGAAACACCATATATTTT. Translation gives CATSQDRPGRGNTIYF.

This rearrangement joins TRBV9 to TRBJ2-5; 10 bases line up with TRBD2. V shed 3 bases and J 5 bases; nucleotides not matched to a gene: 7. The CDR3 consists of 15 residues. Germline V gene data show CDR1 as SGDLS and CDR2 as YYNGEE. The CDR3 DNA follows: TGTGCCAGCAGCGCCACGCTAGCGGGAGACGAGACCCAGTACTTC. Its protein product is CASSATLAGDETQYF.

V and J are TRBV10-3 and TRBJ1-3, with D possibly being TRBD1 (6 bases). With 1 base removed from V and 3 bases from J, the gap between germline ends came to 10 bases. The V gene's germline CDR1 is ENHRY and CDR2 SYGVKD. The CDR3 is made up of 15 amino acids. DNA for the CDR3: TGTGCCATCAGTGAGTTACAGGGTGATGGAAACACCATATATTTT. Residues: CAISELQGDGNTIYF.

This clonotype was seen more than once but under ten times. The chain employs TRBV4-3 and TRBJ1-1; TRBD1 might be the D (5 bases). This CDR3 comprises 15 residues. Deletions cut 0 bases from V and 1 base from J, with 9 bases between. In germline, CDR1 is LGHNA, CDR2 YSLEER. The CDR3 DNA is TGCGCCAGCAGCCAAGATGGGACCCAGAACACTGAAGCTTTCTTT. Translating gives CASSQDGTQNTEAFF.

This CDR3 is CASGVGYYNEQFF. The CDR3 coding sequence is TGTGCCAGCGGAGTGGGCTACTACAATGAGCAGTTCTTC. This sequence joins TRBV27 and TRBJ2-1, with D unclear. V was pared by 8 bases and J by 3 bases, with 11 bases between. CDR1 and CDR2 from the germline V gene are MNHEY and SMNVEV (reference sequence). The CDR3 loop spans 13 amino acids.

The V call is TRBV3-1, the J call TRBJ2-2; TRBD2 matches 11 bases. The CDR3 is 18 amino acids. The germline V gene encodes CDR1 LGHDT and CDR2 YNNKEL (reference sequence). Trimming removed 0 bases from V and 1 base from J; junction bases left unmatched: 4. The CDR3 DNA reads as TGTGCCAGCAGCCAAGAGGGCGGACTAGCGGGGAACACCGGGGAGCTGTTTTTT. Translated: CASSQEGGLAGNTGELFF.

This rearrangement joins TRBV30 to TRBJ2-2; D might be TRBD1 (5 bases). V shed 4 bases and J shed 4 bases, with 10 bases lying between them. The germline CDR1 and CDR2 sequences are GTSNPN and SVGIG (reference sequence). The CDR3 is made up of 13 amino acids. The CDR3 region is CAWNRQTTGELFF. The CDR3 coding sequence is TGTGCCTGGAACAGACAGACCACCGGGGAGCTGTTTTTT.

This clonotype has only a few counts. The chain has TRBV4-2 and TRBJ2-5, with D possibly being TRBD2 (6 bases). From germline, CDR1 is LGHNA and CDR2 YNFKEQ. V lost 5 bases and J 5 bases, leaving 12 bases between the germline ends. The CDR3 consists of 13 residues. CDR3 residues: CASSGPGGETQYF. In DNA, the CDR3 is TGTGCCAGCAGCGGCCCCGGAGGGGAGACCCAGTACTTC.

There are a few counts of this clonotype. The chain couples TRBV6-5 to TRBJ2-1, with 8 bases identical to TRBD2. V trimming: 11 bases; J trimming: 7 bases; junction bases outside the gene matches: 7. The CDR3 has 12 amino acids. Germline-derived CDR1 and CDR2 are MNHEY and SVGAGI. The CDR3 nucleotides are TGTGCCGCCAGCGGGAGACGGAATGAGCAGTTCTTC. Protein sequence: CAASGRRNEQFF.

This clonotype was seen a handful of times. The chain uses TRBV7-2 and TRBJ2-1; 12 nucleotides agree with TRBD2. The CDR3 extends over 15 amino acids. The V segment lost 0 bases and the J segment 9 bases; nucleotides outside the gene matches: 3. Germline lookup yields CDR1 SGHTA and CDR2 FQGNSA. The CDR3 spells CASSLAILAGGEQFF. CDR3 coding DNA: TGTGCCAGCAGCTTAGCGATACTAGCGGGAGGTGAGCAGTTCTTC.

The sample holds many counts of this clonotype. This chain connects TRBV5-1 to TRBJ2-7, with 11 positions matching TRBD1. The germline V gene encodes CDR1 SGHRS and CDR2 YFSETQ. The trim removed 4 bases at V and 5 bases at J, leaving 11 bases unmatched. The CDR3 sequence is 16 residues long. CDR3 sequence reads: CASSTAPGQGVNEQYF. The CDR3 DNA follows: TGCGCCAGCAGCACCGCACCGGGACAGGGGGTAAACGAGCAGTACTTC.

This clonotype came up a few times. The J gene is TRBJ2-2, the V gene TRBV6-2 or TRBV6-3; D gene ambiguous. The CDR3 length is 14 residues. Germline V gives CDR1 MNHEY, CDR2 SVGEGT. The V gene lost 7 bases and the J gene lost 6 bases, with 15 bases spanning the gap. CDR3 DNA: TGTGCCAGCACCCGAGAGTGGTACCCCGGGGAGCTGTTTTTT. It translates to CASTREWYPGELFF.

The V call is TRBV27, the J call TRBJ2-2; maybe TRBD2 (6 bases). The germline V gene has CDR1 MNHEY and CDR2 SMNVEV (reference sequence). This CDR3 comprises 16 residues. Trimming left V 6 bases short and J 0 bases short, with 14 bases between. CDR3 nucleotide sequence: TGTGCCAGCAGCCCTAGGGACTTCGCGAACACCGGGGAGCTGTTTTTT. Translation: CASSPRDFANTGELFF.

This chain joins TRBV6-2 or TRBV6-3 and TRBJ1-2, with D tentatively TRBD1 (5 bases). This CDR3 has 14 amino acids. Germline V gene data show CDR1 as MNHEY and CDR2 as SVGEGT. The germline V and J ends were trimmed by 6 bases and 4 bases, with 15 bases remaining between them. The CDR3 loop reads CASRNIGQGYGYTF. In nucleotides, the CDR3 is TGTGCCAGCAGGAATATAGGGCAGGGCTATGGCTACACCTTC.

The V call is TRBV20-1, the J call TRBJ2-7, with D possibly being TRBD1 (6 bases). The V gene's germline CDR1 is DFQATT and CDR2 SNEGSKA (reference sequence). There are 13 residues in the CDR3. The V end lost 1 base, the J end lost 7 bases, and 14 bases lay between the germline ends. This chain's CDR3 is CSARARQAWEQYF. Here the CDR3 DNA reads TGCAGTGCTAGAGCAAGACAGGCGTGGGAGCAGTACTTC.

There are a few counts of this clonotype. The genes are TRBV7-9 and TRBJ2-1, with 7 bases matching TRBD2. Germline V lookup: CDR1 SEHNR, CDR2 FQNEAQ (reference sequence). Losses at the gene ends were 5 bases for V and 4 bases for J; bases not matched to a gene: 8. CDR3 length equals 15 residues. CDR3 in amino acids: CASSTRGTGYNEQFF. CDR3 in DNA: TGTGCCAGCAGCACGCGGGGGACCGGGTACAATGAGCAGTTCTTC.

The chain combines TRBV10-3 with TRBJ2-5, with 8 bases that match TRBD1. The germline gives CDR1 ENHRY, CDR2 SYGVKD. With V trimmed by 3 bases and J by 2 bases, 2 bases remained unmatched. The CDR3 length is 14 residues. The CDR3, as DNA: TGTGCCATCAGTGACAGGGGGCTTCAAGAGACCCAGTACTTC. Protein sequence: CAISDRGLQETQYF.